Listed below are T cell receptor beta chains from one sample, sequenced in a study of T cells in narcolepsy. The method was immunoSEQ multiplex PCR; TCRdb's version includes in-frame clones alone and lacks a portion of them. The table has roughly 27,000 clones, more than 75% seen once. Sequenced sample: CD45RA- memory CD4+ T cells from PBMCs. Receptors were obtained from a human donor with narcolepsy. Each CDR3 is given with its conserved first and last residue. D genes are given only for firm matches. Some rows mark clone size as missing; the rest say once, few, many or name a class of expanded clone.

v_gene	abundance	d_gene	j_gene	CDR3nt	CDR3aa
TRBV4-1	once	TRBD2	TRBJ2-5	TGCGCCAGCAGCCAAGATGGGGGGGATAAGGAGACCCAGTACTTC	CASSQDGGDKETQYF
TRBV4-1	.	TRBD1	TRBJ2-3	TGCGCCAGCAGCCGTGGGGACAGGGGCACAGATACGCAGTATTTT	CASSRGDRGTDTQYF
TRBV6-1	.	TRBD2	TRBJ2-5	TGTGCCAGCAGTGGGGGACTAGCTCAAGAGACCCAGTACTTC	CASSGGLAQETQYF
TRBV28	.	TRBD2	TRBJ2-3	TGTGCCAGCAGTGGACTAGCGAACACAGATACGCAGTATTTT	CASSGLANTDTQYF
TRBV4-2	.	.	TRBJ1-1	TGTGCCAGCAGCCAAGATGTATGGGGGAATACTGAAGCTTTCTTT	CASSQDVWGNTEAFF
TRBV6-6	.	.	TRBJ2-4	TGTGCCAGCAGTTCCCTGCGGCAGGGAGCCAAAAACATTCAGTACTTC	CASSSLRQGAKNIQYF
TRBV6-5	.	.	TRBJ1-2	TGTACCAGCAGTTACTCGAACGGGGGCGGCTATGGCTACACCTTC	CTSSYSNGGGYGYTF
TRBV5-4	.	TRBD1	TRBJ2-3	TGTGCCAGCAGCGAGAGGGGATCCGGACAGGCCAGCACAGATACGCAGTATTTT	CASSERGSGQASTDTQYF
TRBV4-2	.	TRBD2	TRBJ2-5	TGTGCCAGCAGCCAAGAGAGGGGACTAGCGGGGGGGTACCAAGAGACCCAGTACTTC	CASSQERGLAGGYQETQYF
TRBV5-5	.	TRBD1	TRBJ1-1	TGTGCCAGCAGTCGACAGGGGTCGGACACTGAAGCTTTCTTT	CASSRQGSDTEAFF
TRBV2	.	.	TRBJ1-6	TGTGCCAGCAGACTACCTTGGGCCAAAAATTCACCCCTCCACTTT	CASRLPWAKNSPLHF
TRBV9	few	TRBD1	TRBJ1-1	TGTGCCAGCAGCGTAGCGGGGGGACAGGTGAACACTGAAGCTTTCTTT	CASSVAGGQVNTEAFF
TRBV5-5	.	.	TRBJ2-5	TGTGCCAGCAGCTTGGTTCCCCAGGGGCAAGAGACCCAGTACTTC	CASSLVPQGQETQYF
TRBV6-5	.	.	TRBJ1-6	TGTGCCAGCAGTTACATGCAGGGGTCGAATTCACCCCTCCACTTT	CASSYMQGSNSPLHF
TRBV9	.	.	TRBJ2-5	TGTGCCAGCAGCCCGTACCAAGAGACCCAGTACTTC	CASSPYQETQYF
TRBV10-1	.	.	TRBJ2-1	TGCGCCAGCAGTGAGTCCTACTACAATGAGCAGTTCTTC	CASSESYYNEQFF
TRBV5-1	.	.	TRBJ2-5	TGCGCCAGCTGCGCAGGGGTCGCTACGGGGGAGACCCAGTACTTC	CASCAGVATGETQYF
TRBV7-9	.	TRBD1	TRBJ1-4	TGTGCCAGCAGCTTGACACCGACAGGGGGGAAGGAAAAACTGTTTTTT	CASSLTPTGGKEKLFF
TRBV10-3	.	.	TRBJ1-2	TGTGCCATCACCTCGGGGACAAAGGGCTACACCTTC	CAITSGTKGYTF
TRBV2	once	.	TRBJ1-5	TGTGCCAGCAGTTCCGATAGCAATCAGCCCCAGCATTTT	CASSSDSNQPQHF
TRBV2	.	.	TRBJ1-3	TGTGCCAGCAGTCGTGAATTCACCATATATTTT	CASSREFTIYF
TRBV4-1	.	TRBD2	TRBJ2-5	TGCGCCAGCAGCGACAGGAGTAGCGGGGTGGAAGAGACCCAGTACTTC	CASSDRSSGVEETQYF
TRBV4-1	.	TRBD2	TRBJ2-3	TGCGCCAGCAGCCAAGGGTTAGCGGGGGGAGAGGATACGCAGTATTTT	CASSQGLAGGEDTQYF
TRBV4-1	.	TRBD2	TRBJ2-7	TGCGCCAGCAGCCAATATAGCGGGGGGTCGATCTACGAGCAGTACTTC	CASSQYSGGSIYEQYF
TRBV19	few	TRBD2	TRBJ2-7	TGTGCCAGCTCCCAGCGGGGTCCCGAGCAGTACTTC	CASSQRGPEQYF
TRBV14	once	TRBD1	TRBJ2-7	TGTGCCAGCAGCCAAGCAGGGGGCGGCGAGCAGTACTTC	CASSQAGGGEQYF
TRBV5-1	.	TRBD2	TRBJ2-7	TGCGCCAGCAGCTTGGCCGGGAGCGGGGGGCCCTACGAGCAGTACTTC	CASSLAGSGGPYEQYF
TRBV5-1	.	.	TRBJ1-3	TGCGCCAGCAGCTTGGACATCGCCCCAGGAAACACCATATATTTT	CASSLDIAPGNTIYF
TRBV18	.	TRBD1	TRBJ1-1	TGTGCCAGCTCACCACGGGAAGGACAGGGGGCCACTGAAGCTTTCTTT	CASSPREGQGATEAFF
TRBV19	few	.	TRBJ1-5	TGTGCCAGTAGCCCTGGGGGGAATCAGCCCCAGCATTTT	CASSPGGNQPQHF